These T cell receptor beta chains were read from a single sample in a study of blood T cell repertoires in COVID-19. Some clones are missing from TCRdb's copy, which holds only in-frame ones; the method was immunoSEQ multiplex PCR. The data hold approximately 180,000 clones, with about four fifths observed a single time. Sequenced sample: peripheral blood. The receptor set was obtained from a woman of 80 years or more with COVID-19, enrolled during active disease. The CDR3 runs from the conserved cysteine through the conserved F or W. D genes are given only for firm matches. Clone size is given for some rows only: seen once, a few or many times, or a class if the clone is expanded.

cdr3_length d_call v_call clone_size cdr3_aa
13 NA TRBV6-5 NA CASSSSGTYEQYF
14 TRBD1 TRBV18 NA CASHQGQTAPGYTF
13 NA TRBV13 once CASSLERLAEAFF
14 NA TRBV27 NA CASRDDSSYNEQFF
12 TRBD1 TRBV29-1 once CSVGRTGGEQYF
18 NA TRBV18 NA CASSPPGLVNSGANVLTF
15 TRBD2 TRBV5-1 few CASSATSGGANEQFF
16 TRBD1 TRBV6-1 NA CASSARTGRLNEKLFF
16 TRBD2 TRBV7-8 NA CASTLGGREFRETQYF
16 TRBD1 TRBV11-3 NA CASSPGQGLGGNTIYF